This T cell receptor (beta chain) came from a study of blood T cell repertoires in COVID-19. Whole-study context: COVID-19 samples, acute and convalescent, were from the United States, Italy and Spain. Sample material is recorded as cDNA or gDNA derived from T cells, B-cell-depleted T cells, or PBMCs.

This CDR3 is built from 14 residues. Germline loops: CDR1 KGHSH, CDR2 LQKENI. The J segment lost 3 bases and the V segment lost 3 bases, leaving 2 bases of the junction unmatched. As handled by the study authors: Amplification of reference gene primers provided the estimated nucleated cell counts. The data were produced by immunoSEQ multiplex PCR, yet TCRdb's version contains in-frame clones alone and is incomplete. The DNA was the basis for D and trimming; V, J and clone size are from that table. This table holds 150,000 or so clones, about 81% found once. The sequenced sample was peripheral blood. This TCR derives from a human donor in a cohort sampled during active COVID-19. The chain links TRBV18 to TRBJ2-1; the match to TRBD1 covers 7 bases. DNA of the CDR3: TGTGCCAGCTCACCTTCAGGGGGCTACAATGAGCAGTTCTTC. Translation gives CASSPSGGYNEQFF. The full variable domain, completed using reference TRBV18 and TRBJ2-1, is NAGVMQNPRHLVRRRGQEARLRCSPMKGHSHVYWYRQLPEEGLKFMVYLQKENIIDESGMPKERFSAEFPKEGPSILRIQQVVRGDSAAYFCASSPSGGYNEQFFGPGTRLTVL.